This TCR beta chain was found in a study of molecular identifiers for immune sequencing clone quantification. Findings of the study overall: Identical TCR molecules can share a barcode, and this sharing could underestimate highly expanded clone sizes. Effector cells had over 99% of their molecules in clones above 20 RNA copies, while naive cells had under 1%.

As concerns this clonotype: No antigen is known for it.

CDR3 length: 15 amino acids. V was clipped by 0 bases and J by 2 bases, with 6 bases between them. Germline V lookup: CDR1 SGDLS, CDR2 YYNGEE. Library preparation followed earlier protocols using designated TCR primers. TCRdb re-called the PCR reads through MiXCR, storing one row per CDR3 protein. The sample carries over 100,000 distinct CDR3 sequences, 30% to 45% recorded once. Sequenced input: naive CD8+ T cells from blood, with Jurkat cell RNA spiked in. The sample's subset: FACS-sorted CD8+CD4-CCR7+CD45RA+ naive T cells. The source of this sequence is a human donor in good health. Some libraries in this study had Jurkat cell RNA spiked in. The chain has TRBV9 and TRBJ2-6, with D perhaps matching TRBD1 (6 bases). The CDR3 coding sequence is TGTGCCAGCAGCGTAGCAGGGGCTGGGGCCAACGTCCTGACTTTC. Translated: CASSVAGAGANVLTF.